This TCR beta chain was sequenced in a study of blood T cell repertoires in COVID-19. The overall study: PBMCs, B-cell-depleted T cells, or T cells provided the cDNA or gDNA that made up the material.

Germline V gene lookup returns CDR1 KGHDR and CDR2 SFDVKD. Trimming cost V 4 bases and J 7 bases; bases outside gene matches: 7. The CDR3 sequence is 15 residues long. The cohort comprised adults aged about 18 to 100 years residing in about two dozen US areas. Which cohort a participant joined came from the clinical history participants gave. Using immunoSEQ multiplex PCR, the repertoire was profiled, and TCRdb retains in-frame clones only, with some absent. The table records 380,000 or so clones, approximately 88% of them present only once. This chain connects TRBV24-1 to TRBJ1-4, with 8 bases that match TRBD1. This clonotype originated in a young woman with acute COVID-19. The material sequenced was PBMCs or T cells enriched from blood (not recorded which). The CDR3 sequence is CATSDTTGGGEKLFF. The CDR3 DNA sequence: TGTGCCACCAGTGACACAACAGGGGGTGGTGAAAAACTGTTTTTT.